This TCR beta chain stems from a study of T cell responses to AZD1222 COVID-19 vaccine. About this clone itself: The antigen is unknown.

Here immunoSEQ multiplex PCR was the method, and the copy in TCRdb shows in-frame clones only, minus some. The sample shows over 100,000 clones, around nine tenths of them seen only once. Study-wide results and limits: Among spike-specific TCRs, nearly half reportedly target unmutated variant regions.

Trimming stripped 8 bases from V and 5 bases from J, with 12 bases between. Germline V lookup: CDR1 MGHDK, CDR2 SYGVNS. CDR3 length: 13 amino acids. V is TRBV25-1 and J is TRBJ1-4, with D hard to call. The sequence was collected from an adult in good health. The sequencing here drew on peripheral blood, taken on day 0 of AZD1222 vaccination. The CDR3: CASGALTNEKLFF. The CDR3 DNA follows: TGTGCCAGCGGAGCTTTAACGAATGAAAAACTGTTTTTT.